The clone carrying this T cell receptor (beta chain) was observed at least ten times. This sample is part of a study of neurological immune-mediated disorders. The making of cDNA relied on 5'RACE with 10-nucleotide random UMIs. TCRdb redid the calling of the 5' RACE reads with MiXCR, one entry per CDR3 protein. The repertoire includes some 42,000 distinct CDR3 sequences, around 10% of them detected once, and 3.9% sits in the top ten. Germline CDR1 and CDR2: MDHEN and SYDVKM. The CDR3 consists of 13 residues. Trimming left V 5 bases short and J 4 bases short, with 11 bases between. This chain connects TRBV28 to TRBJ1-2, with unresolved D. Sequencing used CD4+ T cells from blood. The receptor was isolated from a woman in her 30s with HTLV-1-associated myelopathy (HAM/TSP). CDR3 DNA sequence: TGTGCCAGCAGTCCGAGGACGGTCTATGGCTACACCTTC. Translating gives CASSPRTVYGYTF.